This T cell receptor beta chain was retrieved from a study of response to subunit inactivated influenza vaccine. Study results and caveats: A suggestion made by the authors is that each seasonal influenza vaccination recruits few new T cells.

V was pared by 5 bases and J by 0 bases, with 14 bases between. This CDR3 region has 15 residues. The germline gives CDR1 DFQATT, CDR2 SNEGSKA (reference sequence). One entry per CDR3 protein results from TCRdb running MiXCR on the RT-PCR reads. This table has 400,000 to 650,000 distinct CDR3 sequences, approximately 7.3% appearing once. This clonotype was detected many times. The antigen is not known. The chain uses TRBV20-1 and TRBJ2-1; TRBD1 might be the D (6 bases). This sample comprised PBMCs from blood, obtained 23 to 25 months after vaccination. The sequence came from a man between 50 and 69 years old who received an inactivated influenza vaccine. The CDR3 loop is CSAGATGYSYNEQFF. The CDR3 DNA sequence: TGCAGTGCTGGGGCGACAGGTTACTCCTACAATGAGCAGTTCTTC.